The 2 T cell receptor beta chains in this list originate from one sample, sequenced in a study of a mutant IDH1 vaccine in newly diagnosed glioma. Sequencing used immunoSEQ multiplex PCR; TCRdb keeps in-frame clones, though not all of them. Among 50,000 to 65,000 clones listed, around 87% were seen once. These TCRs are of unknown antigen specificity. Indicated time point: week 23, last vaccination. The content of each vaccine dose was 300 ug of mutant IDH1 20-mer peptide, and topical imiquimod accompanied it. The specimen was PBMCs, collected from a glioma patient whose treatment included an IDH1 peptide vaccine. The receptors come from a man in his forties with glioma.

This clone was detected once. This sequence joins TRBV19 and TRBJ2-5, with 10 bases lining up with TRBD1. Germline lookup yields CDR1 LNHDA and CDR2 SQIVND (reference sequence). The CDR3 spans 15 residues. J gave up 1 base and V 5 bases, and 4 bases lay outside the gene matches. CDR3 nucleotides: TGTGCCAGTAGTCTCTGGACAGGGGGCCAAGAGACCCAGTACTTC. This codes for CASSLWTGGQETQYF.

V and J are TRBV5-1 and TRBJ2-7, with 10 bases lining up with TRBD2. There are 15 residues in the CDR3. The trim removed 4 bases at V and 2 bases at J, leaving 6 bases unmatched. The germline gives CDR1 SGHRS, CDR2 YFSETQ. As DNA, the CDR3 is TGCGCCAGCAGCCGATGGACTAGCGGTACCTACGAGCAGTACTTC. This translates into CASSRWTSGTYEQYF.